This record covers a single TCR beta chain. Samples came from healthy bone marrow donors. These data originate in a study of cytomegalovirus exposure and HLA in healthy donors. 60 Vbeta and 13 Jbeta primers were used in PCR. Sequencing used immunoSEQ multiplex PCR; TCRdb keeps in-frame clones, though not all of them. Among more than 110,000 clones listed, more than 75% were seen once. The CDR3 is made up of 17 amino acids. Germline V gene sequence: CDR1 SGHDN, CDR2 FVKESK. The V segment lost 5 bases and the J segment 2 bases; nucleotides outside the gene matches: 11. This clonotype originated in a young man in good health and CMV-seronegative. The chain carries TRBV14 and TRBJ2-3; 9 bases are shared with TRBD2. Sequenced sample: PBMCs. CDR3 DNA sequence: TGTGCCAGCAGCGCCCGCATAGCGGGAGATGACACAGATACGCAGTATTTT. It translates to CASSARIAGDDTDTQYF.